What follows are 11 T cell receptor beta chains derived from one specimen sequenced in a study of regulatory and conventional T cells in RAG deficiency. Blood CD4+ CD25-low CD127-high conventional T cells supplied the genomic DNA template. Clones were sequenced by immunoSEQ multiplex PCR, and TCRdb holds only the in-frame ones, with some missing. Here the sample spans over 45,000 clones, approximately 90% being singletons. Another study also made use of these data, one on regulatory T cells. According to that study: The PCR used 52 TRBV and 13 TRBJ primers.

The specimen was CD4+ effector T cells sorted from blood. These receptors originate from a human donor in good health.

The chain uses TRBV7-9 and TRBJ2-1; 10 positions match TRBD2. The V gene's germline CDR1 is SEHNR and CDR2 FQNEAQ (reference sequence). Losses at the gene ends were 1 base for V and 8 bases for J; bases not matched to a gene: 14. This CDR3 contains 18 residues. The CDR3 DNA sequence: TGTGCCAGCAGCTTAGAAGGGGCTAGCGGGAGTTTGAAGGATGAGCAGTTCTTC. It codes for CASSLEGASGSLKDEQFF.

The chain combines TRBV7-9 with TRBJ1-2, with 7 bases aligning to TRBD1. The CDR3 sequence is 13 residues long. V lost 7 bases to trimming and J lost 6 bases; unmatched junction nucleotides: 8. Germline V gives CDR1 SEHNR, CDR2 FQNEAQ (reference sequence). CDR3: CASNKQGINGYTF. The CDR3 DNA follows: TGTGCCAGCAACAAACAGGGGATCAATGGCTACACCTTC.

The gene calls are TRBV7-9 and TRBJ1-1; possibly TRBD1 for D (6 bases). This CDR3 region has 15 residues. Trimming took off 1 base at V and 2 bases at J, with 11 bases between the two ends. CDR1 SEHNR and CDR2 FQNEAQ come from the germline V gene (reference sequence). The CDR3 DNA reads as TGTGCCAGCAGCTTAGACAGGGTTAGCAACACTGAAGCTTTCTTT. It specifies CASSLDRVSNTEAFF. Full variable domain (remainder filled in from reference TRBV7-9 and TRBJ1-1): DTGVSQNPRHKITKRGQNVTFRCDPISEHNRLYWYRQTLGQGPEFLTYFQNEAQLEKSRLLSDRFSAERPKGSFSTLEIQRTEQGDSAMYLCASSLDRVSNTEAFFGQGTRLTVV.

This clone was seen once. This CDR3 is missing its conserved last phenylalanine or tryptophan, likely due to a read error. It is unclear where the CDR3 begins or ends on the DNA, so no DNA is shown, and the CDR3 is as TCRdb lists it. The chain joins TRBV7-6 to TRBJ2-3; the table names TRBD1, a call not compared with the DNA. The CDR3 length equals 13 residues, ends included. The germline V gene has CDR1 SGHVS and CDR2 FNYEAQ. The CDR3 here is CASSSTSGTGNPT.

The chain has TRBV6-5 and TRBJ2-5; TRBD2 agrees at 8 bases. The CDR3 sequence is 15 residues long. Germline V gene sequence: CDR1 MNHEY, CDR2 SVGAGI. V lost 6 bases and J lost 7; bases outside the gene matches: 13. CDR3 region: CASSLSGNVGGTQYF. CDR3 DNA: TGTGCCAGCAGCCTTAGCGGGAATGTGGGAGGGACCCAGTACTTC.

This chain joins TRBV28 and TRBJ2-7; D is possibly TRBD2 (6 bases). This CDR3 has 12 residues. The V gene's germline CDR1 is MDHEN and CDR2 SYDVKM. Trimming shortened V by 3 bases and J by 4 bases, and 7 bases separated the two germline ends. The CDR3 DNA sequence: TGTGCCAGCAGTTTGGAGGGATACGAGCAGTACTTC. Translated, it gives CASSLEGYEQYF.

This clone came up a few times. The chain is built from TRBV19 and TRBJ1-2, with D tentatively TRBD1 (5 bases). CDR1 and CDR2 (germline): LNHDA, SQIVND (reference sequence). CDR3 length: 11 residues. The ends were cut back, 10 bases at V and 3 bases at J, with 9 bases in the middle. As DNA, the CDR3 is TGTGCCACAACGGGGCACTATGGCTACACCTTC. Translating it yields CATTGHYGYTF.

The chain employs TRBV19 and TRBJ2-5; D might be TRBD1 (5 bases). From germline, CDR1 is LNHDA and CDR2 SQIVND (reference sequence). With 4 bases removed from V and 2 bases from J, the gap between germline ends came to 8 bases. This CDR3 has 13 residues. CDR3 residues: CASSSTGQETQYF. Here the CDR3 DNA reads TGTGCCAGTAGTAGCACAGGACAAGAGACCCAGTACTTC.

The rearrangement uses TRBV2 and TRBJ1-5; D is undetermined. V shed 3 bases and J shed 3 bases, with 12 bases lying between them. The CDR3 covers 15 residues. Germline values: CDR1 SNHLY, CDR2 FYNNEI. The CDR3 spells CASSDKGRDNQPQHF. The CDR3 DNA reads as TGTGCCAGCAGTGATAAGGGAAGAGACAATCAGCCCCAGCATTTT.

This chain joins TRBV7-4 and TRBJ2-1, with a tentative D call TRBD1 (5 bases). The germline CDR1 and CDR2 sequences are SGHVT and SQSDAQ. This CDR3 spans 14 amino acids. The V gene lost 5 bases and the J gene lost 6 bases, with 14 bases spanning the gap. The CDR3 sequence is CASSRMSGSNEQFF. The CDR3 DNA follows: TGTGCCAGCAGCCGTATGTCAGGGTCCAATGAGCAGTTCTTC.

This sequence joins TRBV6-5 and TRBJ1-4; D is perhaps TRBD1 (6 bases). CDR1 is MNHEY and CDR2 is SVGAGI in the germline V gene. Trimming left V 6 bases short and J 12 bases short, with 17 bases between. The CDR3 sequence is 13 residues long. The CDR3 nucleotides read TGTGCCAGCAGATTGGACAGCCAAAAGGAACTGTTTTTT. This gives the protein CASRLDSQKELFF.